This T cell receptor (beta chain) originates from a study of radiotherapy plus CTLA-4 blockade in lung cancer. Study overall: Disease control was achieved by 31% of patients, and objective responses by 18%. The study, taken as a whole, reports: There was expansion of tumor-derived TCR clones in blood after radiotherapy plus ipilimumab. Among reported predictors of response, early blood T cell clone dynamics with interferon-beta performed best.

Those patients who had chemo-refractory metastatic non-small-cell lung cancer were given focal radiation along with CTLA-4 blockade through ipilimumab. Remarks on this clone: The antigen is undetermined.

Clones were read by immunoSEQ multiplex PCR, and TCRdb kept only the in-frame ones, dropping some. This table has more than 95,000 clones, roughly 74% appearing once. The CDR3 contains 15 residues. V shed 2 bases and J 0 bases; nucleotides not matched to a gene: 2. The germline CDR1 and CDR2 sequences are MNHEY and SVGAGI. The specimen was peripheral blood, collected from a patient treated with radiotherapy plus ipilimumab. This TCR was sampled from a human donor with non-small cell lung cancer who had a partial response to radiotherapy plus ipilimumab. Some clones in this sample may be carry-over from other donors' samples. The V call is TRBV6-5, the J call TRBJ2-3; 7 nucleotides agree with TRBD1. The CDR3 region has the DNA TGTGCCAGCAGTTACCCACAGGGGAGCACAGATACGCAGTATTTT. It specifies CASSYPQGSTDTQYF.